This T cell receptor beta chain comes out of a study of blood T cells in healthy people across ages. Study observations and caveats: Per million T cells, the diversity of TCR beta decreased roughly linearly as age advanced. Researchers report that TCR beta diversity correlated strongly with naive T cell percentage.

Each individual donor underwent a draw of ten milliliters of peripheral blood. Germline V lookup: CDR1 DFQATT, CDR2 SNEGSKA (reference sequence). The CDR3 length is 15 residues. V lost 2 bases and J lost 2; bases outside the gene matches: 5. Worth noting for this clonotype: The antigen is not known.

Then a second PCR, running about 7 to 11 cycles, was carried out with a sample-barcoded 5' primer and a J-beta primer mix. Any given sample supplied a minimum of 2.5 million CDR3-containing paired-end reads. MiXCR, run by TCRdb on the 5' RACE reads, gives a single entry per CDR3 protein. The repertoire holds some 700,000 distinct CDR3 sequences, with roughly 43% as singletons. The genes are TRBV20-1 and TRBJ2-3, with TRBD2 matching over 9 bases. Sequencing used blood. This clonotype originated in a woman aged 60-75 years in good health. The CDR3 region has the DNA TGCAGTGCTAGACCGGCTAGCGGGAACACAGATACGCAGTATTTT. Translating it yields CSARPASGNTDTQYF.